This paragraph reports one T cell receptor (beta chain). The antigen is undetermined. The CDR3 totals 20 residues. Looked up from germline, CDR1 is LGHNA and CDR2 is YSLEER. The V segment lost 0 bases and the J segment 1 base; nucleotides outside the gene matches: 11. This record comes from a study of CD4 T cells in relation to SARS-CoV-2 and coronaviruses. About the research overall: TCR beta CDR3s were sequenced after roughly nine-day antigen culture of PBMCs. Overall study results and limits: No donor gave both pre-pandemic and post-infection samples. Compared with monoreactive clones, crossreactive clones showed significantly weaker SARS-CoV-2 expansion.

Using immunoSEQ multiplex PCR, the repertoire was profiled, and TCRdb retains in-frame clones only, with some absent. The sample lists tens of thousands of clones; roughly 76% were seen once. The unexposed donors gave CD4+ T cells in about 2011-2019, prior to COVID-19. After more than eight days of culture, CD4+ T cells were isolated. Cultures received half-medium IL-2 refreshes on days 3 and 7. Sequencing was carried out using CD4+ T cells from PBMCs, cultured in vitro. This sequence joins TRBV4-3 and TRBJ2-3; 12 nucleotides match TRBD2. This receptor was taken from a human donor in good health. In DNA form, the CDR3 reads TGCGCCAGCAGCCAAGAACCTCCCCTGGGACTAGCGGGCCGCACAGATACGCAGTATTTT. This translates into CASSQEPPLGLAGRTDTQYF.